Shown below are 7 T cell receptor beta chains from a single sample sequenced in a study of blood T cell repertoires in COVID-19 (dated by TCRdb to the early 2020s). The library was generated by the immunoSEQ multiplex PCR assay. TCRdb carries this immuneACCESS record with in-frame sequences only. Its versions omit some clonotypes, under half of them owing to an unresolved V gene in the studies checked, with the rest unexplained. The table for this sample lists about 64,000 clones; about nine tenths of them were counted only once. The ten largest clones capture around 10% of the sample. Input material: peripheral blood. The receptors were gathered from a woman of 80 years or more with active COVID-19.

The J gene is TRBJ1-5, the V gene TRBV20-1; possible D gene TRBD1, 6 bases. In germline, CDR1 is DFQATT, CDR2 SNEGSKA (reference sequence). Trimming took off 3 bases at V and 4 bases at J, with 19 bases between the two ends. This CDR3 comprises 16 residues. In nucleotides, the CDR3 is TGCAGTGCTAGTGGGCGGCGGCAGGGGAGAAATCAGCCCCAGCATTTT. Its translation: CSASGRRQGRNQPQHF.

The rearrangement links TRBV5-1 to TRBJ2-7; TRBD2 matches at 11 bases. Germline V gives CDR1 SGHRS, CDR2 YFSETQ. The CDR3 totals 19 residues. The J segment lost 6 bases and the V segment lost 0 bases, leaving 17 bases of the junction unmatched. CDR3 protein: CASSLVLAGGPRGMSEQYF. CDR3 bases: TGCGCCAGCAGCTTGGTTCTAGCGGGAGGCCCTCGGGGGATGAGCGAGCAGTACTTC.

V usage is TRBV5-1 and J usage is TRBJ2-1, with D possibly TRBD1 on 6 matching bases. The CDR3 loop spans 15 amino acids. V lost 4 bases and J 5 bases, leaving 16 bases between the germline ends. Germline CDR1 SGHRS, CDR2 YFSETQ. In DNA, the CDR3 is TGCGCCAGCAGCACAGCCGGGACAAATAACAATGAGCAGTTCTTC. Translating it yields CASSTAGTNNNEQFF.

In this sample, this clone turned up once. The chain employs TRBV29-1 and TRBJ2-7; D gene ambiguous. Germline loops: CDR1 SQVTM, CDR2 ANQGSEA. The CDR3 length is 15 residues. The germline V and J ends were trimmed by 1 base and 1 base, with 14 bases remaining between them. In DNA form, the CDR3 reads TGCAGCGTTGAAGGTGGCCTTTTACCTTCCTACGAGCAGTACTTC. Protein sequence: CSVEGGLLPSYEQYF.

The chain uses TRBV10-3 and TRBJ2-1; 14 bases line up with TRBD2. The CDR3 has 17 residues. The junction had 6 bases not matched to a gene; V was cut back by 4 bases and J by 4 bases. Looked up from germline, CDR1 is ENHRY and CDR2 is SYGVKD. The CDR3 region has the DNA TGTGCCATCAGTGCAACCGGACTAGCGGGGGGATACAATGAGCAGTTCTTC. This encodes CAISATGLAGGYNEQFF.

The V and J genes are TRBV24-1 and TRBJ2-3; weak D call: TRBD2 (5 bases). The CDR3 runs to 15 residues. Between the trimmed V and J ends, which lost 5 bases and 5 bases, there was a span of 16 bases. CDR1 is KGHDR and CDR2 is SFDVKD in the germline V gene. CDR3 in amino acids: CATSAMTVRGDTQYF. CDR3 DNA: TGTGCCACCAGTGCCATGACGGTTCGGGGAGATACGCAGTATTTT.

This chain joins TRBV11-3 and TRBJ2-5; 12 bases are shared with TRBD2. The CDR3 is made up of 13 amino acids. CDR1 SGHNT and CDR2 YENEEA come from the germline V gene. Losses at the gene ends were 5 bases for V and 7 bases for J; bases not matched to a gene: 2. CDR3 DNA sequence: TGTGCCAGCAGCCAACTAGCGGGAGGGACCCAGTACTTC. This sequence encodes CASSQLAGGTQYF. The whole variable domain, filled in from reference TRBV11-3 and TRBJ2-5, reads EAGVVQSPRYKIIEKKQPVAFWCNPISGHNTLYWYLQNLGQGPELLIRYENEEAVDDSQLPKDRFSAERLKGVDSTLKIQPAELGDSAVYLCASSQLAGGTQYFGPGTRLLVL.